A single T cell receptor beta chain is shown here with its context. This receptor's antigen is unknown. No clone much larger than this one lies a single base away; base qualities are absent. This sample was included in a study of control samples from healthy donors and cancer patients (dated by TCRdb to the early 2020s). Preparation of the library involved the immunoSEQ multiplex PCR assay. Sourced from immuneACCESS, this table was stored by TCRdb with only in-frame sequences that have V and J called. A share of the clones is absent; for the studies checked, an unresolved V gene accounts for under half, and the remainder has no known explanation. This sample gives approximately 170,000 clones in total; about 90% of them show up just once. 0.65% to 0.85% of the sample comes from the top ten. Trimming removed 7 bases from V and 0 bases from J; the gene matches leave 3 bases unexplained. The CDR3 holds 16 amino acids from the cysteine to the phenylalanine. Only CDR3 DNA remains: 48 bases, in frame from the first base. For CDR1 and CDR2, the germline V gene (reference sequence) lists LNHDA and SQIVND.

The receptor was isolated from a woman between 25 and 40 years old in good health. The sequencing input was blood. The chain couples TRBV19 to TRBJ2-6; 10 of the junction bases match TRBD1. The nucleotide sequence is TGTGCCAGTATCCGGACAGGGGGCTCTGGGGCCAACGTCCTGACTTTC. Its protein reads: CASIRTGGSGANVLTF.